The TCR beta chain described here comes from a study of control samples from healthy donors and cancer patients. The CDR3 has 13 residues. The V gene end was trimmed by 4 bases and the J gene end by 6 bases; junction bases not matched to a gene: 4. The V gene's germline CDR1 is SQVTM and CDR2 ANQGSEA. Assay used: immunoSEQ multiplex PCR; TCRdb lists only in-frame clones, some missing. The data show 110,000 to 150,000 clones, with 91% seen just once and less than 8.5% held by the top ten. The sequence derives from a man aged 18 to 29 in good health. The chain uses TRBV29-1 and TRBJ2-2; TRBD1 aligns across 8 bases. The material sequenced was blood. The CDR3 sequence is CSVAAGGSGELFF. The CDR3 DNA follows: TGCAGCGTTGCGGCAGGGGGCTCCGGGGAGCTGTTTTTT.